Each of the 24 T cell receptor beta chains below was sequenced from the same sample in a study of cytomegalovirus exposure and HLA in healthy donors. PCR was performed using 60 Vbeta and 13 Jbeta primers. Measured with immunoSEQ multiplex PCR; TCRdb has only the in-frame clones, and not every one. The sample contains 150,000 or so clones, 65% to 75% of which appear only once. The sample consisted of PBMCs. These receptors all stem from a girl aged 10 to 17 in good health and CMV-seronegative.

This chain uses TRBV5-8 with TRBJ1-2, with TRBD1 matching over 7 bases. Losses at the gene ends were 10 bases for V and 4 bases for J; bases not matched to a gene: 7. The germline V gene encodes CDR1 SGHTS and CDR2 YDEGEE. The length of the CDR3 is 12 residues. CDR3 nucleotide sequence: TGTGCCGGAAACAGGGGTGGCTATGGCTACACCTTC. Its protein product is CAGNRGGYGYTF.

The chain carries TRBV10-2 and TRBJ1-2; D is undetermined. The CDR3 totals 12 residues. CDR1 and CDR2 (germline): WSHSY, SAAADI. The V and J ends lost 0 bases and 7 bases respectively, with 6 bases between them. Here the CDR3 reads CASSESEGGYTF. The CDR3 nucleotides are TGCGCCAGCAGTGAGTCGGAGGGTGGCTACACCTTC.

CDR3 in amino acids: CASSLTGRTEAFF. CDR3 DNA sequence: TGTGCCAGCAGCTTGACAGGGCGCACTGAAGCTTTCTTT. The chain links TRBV7-6 to TRBJ1-1, with 7 positions matching TRBD1. The CDR3 is 13 amino acids. The germline gives CDR1 SGHVS, CDR2 FNYEAQ. The junction had 2 bases not matched to a gene; V was cut back by 3 bases and J by 4 bases. Full variable domain (missing parts from reference TRBV7-6 and TRBJ1-1): GAGVSQSPRYKVTKRGQDVALRCDPISGHVSLYWYRQALGQGPEFLTYFNYEAQQDKSGLPNDRFSAERPEGSISTLTIQRTEQRDSAMYRCASSLTGRTEAFFGQGTRLTVV.

CDR3 sequence reads: CASSLDRGKLFF. The CDR3 DNA sequence: TGTGCCAGCAGCTTAGACAGGGGAAAACTGTTTTTT. The rearrangement uses TRBV7-9 and TRBJ1-4; 7 bases match TRBD1. J was trimmed by 10 bases and V by 1 base; bases with no gene match: 0. The V gene's germline CDR1 is SEHNR and CDR2 FQNEAQ (reference sequence). This CDR3 comprises 12 residues.

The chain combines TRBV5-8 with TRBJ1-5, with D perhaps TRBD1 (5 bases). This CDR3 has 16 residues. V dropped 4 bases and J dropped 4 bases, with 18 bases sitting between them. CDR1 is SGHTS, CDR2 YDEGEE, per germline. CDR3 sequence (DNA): TGTGCCAGCAGCCTATCCAGACAGCTTTTTAATCAGCCCCAGCATTTT. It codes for CASSLSRQLFNQPQHF.

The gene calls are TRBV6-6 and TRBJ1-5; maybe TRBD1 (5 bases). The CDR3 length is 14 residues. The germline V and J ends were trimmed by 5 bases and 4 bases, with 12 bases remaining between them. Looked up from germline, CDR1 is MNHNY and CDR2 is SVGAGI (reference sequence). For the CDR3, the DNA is TGTGCCAGCAGTGCACAGGAGACGAATCAGCCCCAGCATTTT. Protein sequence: CASSAQETNQPQHF.

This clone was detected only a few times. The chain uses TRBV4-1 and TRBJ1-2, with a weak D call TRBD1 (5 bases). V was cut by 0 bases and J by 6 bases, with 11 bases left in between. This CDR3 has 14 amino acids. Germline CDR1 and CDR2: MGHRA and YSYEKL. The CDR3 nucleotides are TGCGCCAGCAGCCAAGAGCCTGTGGGGCATGGCTACACCTTC. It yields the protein CASSQEPVGHGYTF.

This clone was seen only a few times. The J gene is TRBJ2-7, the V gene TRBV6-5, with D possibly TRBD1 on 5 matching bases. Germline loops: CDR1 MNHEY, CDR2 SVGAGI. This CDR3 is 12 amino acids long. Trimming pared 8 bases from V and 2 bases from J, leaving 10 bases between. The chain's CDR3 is CASGRVAYEQYF. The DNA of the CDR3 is TGTGCCAGCGGCAGGGTGGCCTACGAGCAGTACTTC.

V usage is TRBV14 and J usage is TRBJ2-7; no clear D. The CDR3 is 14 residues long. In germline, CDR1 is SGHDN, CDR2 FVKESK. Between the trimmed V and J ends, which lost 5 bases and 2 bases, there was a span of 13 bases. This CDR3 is CASSNQFPPYEQYF. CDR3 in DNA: TGTGCCAGCAGCAATCAGTTCCCCCCCTACGAGCAGTACTTC.

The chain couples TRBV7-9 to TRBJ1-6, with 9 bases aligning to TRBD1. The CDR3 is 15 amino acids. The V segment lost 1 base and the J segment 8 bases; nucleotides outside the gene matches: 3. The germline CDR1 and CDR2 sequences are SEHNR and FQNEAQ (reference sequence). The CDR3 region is CASSLGGQGYSPLHF. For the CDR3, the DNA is TGTGCCAGCAGCTTAGGGGGACAGGGCTATTCACCCCTCCACTTT.

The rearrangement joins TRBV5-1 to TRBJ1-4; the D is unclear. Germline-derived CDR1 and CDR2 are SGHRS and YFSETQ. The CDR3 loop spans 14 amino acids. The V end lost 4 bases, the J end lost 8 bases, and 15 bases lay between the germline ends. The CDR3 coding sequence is TGCGCCAGCAGCGCTTTAGGCGAGGCCGAAAAACTGTTTTTT. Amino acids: CASSALGEAEKLFF. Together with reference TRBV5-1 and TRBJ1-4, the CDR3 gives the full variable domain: KAGVTQTPRYLIKTRGQQVTLSCSPISGHRSVSWYQQTPGQGLQFLFEYFSETQRNKGNFPGRFSGRQFSNSRSEMNVSTLELGDSALYLCASSALGEAEKLFFGSGTQLSVL.

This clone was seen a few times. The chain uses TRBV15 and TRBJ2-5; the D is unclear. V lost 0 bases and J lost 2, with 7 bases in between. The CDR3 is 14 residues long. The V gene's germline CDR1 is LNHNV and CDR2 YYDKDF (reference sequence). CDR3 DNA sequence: TGTGCCACCAGCAGAGAGATACAGCAAGAGACCCAGTACTTC. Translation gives CATSREIQQETQYF.

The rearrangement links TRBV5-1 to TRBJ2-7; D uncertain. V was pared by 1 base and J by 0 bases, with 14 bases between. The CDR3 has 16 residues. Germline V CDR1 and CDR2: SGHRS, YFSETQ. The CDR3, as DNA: TGCGCCAGCAGCTTGAGTGCTGTAAAGAGCTCCTACGAGCAGTACTTC. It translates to CASSLSAVKSSYEQYF.

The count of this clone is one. The chain's CDR3 is CASSLGANHRDTEAFF. As DNA, the CDR3 is TGCGCCAGCAGCCTAGGGGCGAACCATCGGGACACTGAAGCTTTCTTT. The rearrangement uses TRBV4-1 and TRBJ1-1, with D maybe TRBD1 (5 bases). This CDR3 comprises 16 residues. With 4 bases removed from V and 3 bases from J, the gap between germline ends came to 18 bases. The germline V gene has CDR1 MGHRA and CDR2 YSYEKL.

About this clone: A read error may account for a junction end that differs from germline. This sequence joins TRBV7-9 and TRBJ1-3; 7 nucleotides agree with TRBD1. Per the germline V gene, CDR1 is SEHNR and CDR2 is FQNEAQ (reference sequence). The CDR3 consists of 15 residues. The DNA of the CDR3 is TGTGCCAGCAGTTCCGCTGGGACAGCTGGAAACGCCATATATTTT. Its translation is CASSSAGTAGNAIYF.

The CDR3 spells CASANHVANYGYTF. The CDR3 region has the DNA TGTGCCAGTGCGAATCATGTAGCTAACTATGGCTACACCTTC. This sequence joins TRBV27 and TRBJ1-2; D remains unclear. Germline CDR1 and CDR2: MNHEY and SMNVEV (reference sequence). With 9 bases removed from V and 0 bases from J, the gap between germline ends came to 14 bases. The CDR3 spans 14 residues.

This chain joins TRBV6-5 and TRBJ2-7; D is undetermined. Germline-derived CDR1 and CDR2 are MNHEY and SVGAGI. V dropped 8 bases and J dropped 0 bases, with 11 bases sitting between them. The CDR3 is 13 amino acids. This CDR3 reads CASLEHPSYEQYF. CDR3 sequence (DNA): TGTGCCAGCCTTGAACATCCCTCCTACGAGCAGTACTTC.

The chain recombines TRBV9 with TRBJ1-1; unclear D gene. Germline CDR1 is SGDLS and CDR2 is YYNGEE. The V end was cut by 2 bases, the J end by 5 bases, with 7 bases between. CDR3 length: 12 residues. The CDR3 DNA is TGTGCCAGCAGCGTCGAGGGAACTGAAGCTTTCTTT. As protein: CASSVEGTEAFF.

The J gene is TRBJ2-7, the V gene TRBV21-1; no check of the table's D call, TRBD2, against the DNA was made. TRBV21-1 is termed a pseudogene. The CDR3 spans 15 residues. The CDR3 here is CASSKVQAYSYEQYF. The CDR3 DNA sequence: TGTGCCAGCAGCAAGGTCCAAGCCTACTCCTACGAGCAGTACTTC.

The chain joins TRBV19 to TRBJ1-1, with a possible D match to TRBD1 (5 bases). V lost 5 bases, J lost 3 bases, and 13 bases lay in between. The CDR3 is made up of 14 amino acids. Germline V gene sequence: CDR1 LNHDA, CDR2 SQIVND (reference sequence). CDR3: CASSPRARDTEAFF. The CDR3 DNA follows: TGTGCCAGTAGTCCCCGGGCCAGGGACACTGAAGCTTTCTTT.

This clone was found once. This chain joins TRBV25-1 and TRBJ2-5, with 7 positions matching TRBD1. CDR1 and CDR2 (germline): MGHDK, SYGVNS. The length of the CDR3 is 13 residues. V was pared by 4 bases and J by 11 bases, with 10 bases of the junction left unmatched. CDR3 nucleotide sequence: TGTGCCAGCAGTGGACAGGGTTTTGGTGAGCAGTACTTC. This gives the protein CASSGQGFGEQYF.

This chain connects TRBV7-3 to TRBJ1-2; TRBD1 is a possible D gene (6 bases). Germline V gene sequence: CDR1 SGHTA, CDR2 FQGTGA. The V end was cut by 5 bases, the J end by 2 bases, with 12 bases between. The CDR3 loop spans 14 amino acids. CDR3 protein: CASSPGQLNYGYTF. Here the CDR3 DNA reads TGTGCCAGCAGCCCCGGACAGCTAAACTATGGCTACACCTTC.

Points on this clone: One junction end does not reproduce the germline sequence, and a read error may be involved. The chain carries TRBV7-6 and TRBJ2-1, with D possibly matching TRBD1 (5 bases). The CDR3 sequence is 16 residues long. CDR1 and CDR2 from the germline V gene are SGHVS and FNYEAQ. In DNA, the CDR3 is TGTGCCAGCAGCCCGAAGAGACAGTCGGATTACAATGGGCAGTTCTTC. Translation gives CASSPKRQSDYNGQFF.

The CDR3 loop is CASSFVEENYGYTF. The CDR3 DNA reads as TGTGCCAGCAGTTTCGTGGAGGAGAACTATGGCTACACCTTC. The genes are TRBV28 and TRBJ1-2; D is unclear. CDR1 and CDR2 (germline): MDHEN, SYDVKM. The ends were cut back, 3 bases at V and 2 bases at J, with 10 bases in the middle. CDR3 length: 14 residues.